The sequence of this TCR beta chain was determined in a study of blood T cells in healthy people across ages. A second PCR of 7 to 11 cycles used a sample-barcoded 5' primer and a J-beta primer mix. In TCRdb, the 5' RACE reads were re-called with MiXCR into one record per CDR3 protein. The table lists 800,000 to 1,000,000 distinct CDR3 sequences, roughly 48% of them singletons. Germline CDR1 and CDR2: MNHEY and SMNVEV (reference sequence). Losses at the gene ends were 6 bases for V and 6 bases for J; bases not matched to a gene: 11. CDR3 length: 14 residues. The rearrangement uses TRBV27 and TRBJ2-7; 7 nucleotides match TRBD1. The sequencing sample was made of blood. This receptor was identified in a man aged 25-45 years in good health. The CDR3 sequence is CASRLLDRAGEQYF. The CDR3, as DNA: TGTGCCAGCAGACTTCTTGACAGGGCGGGCGAGCAGTACTTC.